This T cell receptor beta chain was obtained from a study of OX40 agonist ivuxolimab in advanced cancers. This CDR3 region has 17 residues. Germline CDR1 is SGHTS and CDR2 is YDEGEE. V shed 4 bases and J shed 12 bases, with 29 bases lying between them. The protocol was immunoSEQ multiplex PCR, while the TCRdb copy is restricted to in-frame clones and leaves out a portion. The sample yields approximately 50,000 clones, approximately 90% seen once. The source is an adult with an advanced solid tumor such as melanoma, head and neck, liver or kidney cancer. V usage is TRBV5-8 and J usage is TRBJ2-1; D is uncertain. The input for sequencing was CD4+ or CD8+ T cells sorted from blood, taken in a trial of the OX40 agonist ivuxolimab. The CDR3 coding sequence is TGTGCCAGCAGCGCAGATAAGTCAACCCGCGGTCTAGTATGGCAGTTCTTC. It codes for CASSADKSTRGLVWQFF.